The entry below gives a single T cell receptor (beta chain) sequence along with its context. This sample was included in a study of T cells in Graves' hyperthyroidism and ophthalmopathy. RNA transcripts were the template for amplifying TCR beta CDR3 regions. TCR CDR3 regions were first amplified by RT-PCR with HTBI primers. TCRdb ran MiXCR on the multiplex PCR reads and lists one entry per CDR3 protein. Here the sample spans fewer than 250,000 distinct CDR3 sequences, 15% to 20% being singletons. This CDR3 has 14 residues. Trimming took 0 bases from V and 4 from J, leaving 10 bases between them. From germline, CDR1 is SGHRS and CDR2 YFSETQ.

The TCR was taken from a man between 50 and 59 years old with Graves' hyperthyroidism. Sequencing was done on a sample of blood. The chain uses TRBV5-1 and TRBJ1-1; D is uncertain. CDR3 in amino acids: CASSLAVGGTEAFF. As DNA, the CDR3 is TGCGCCAGCAGCTTGGCTGTTGGCGGCACTGAAGCTTTCTTT.